This TCR beta chain was identified in a study of T cells expressing NK-cell markers. Reprocessing the 5' RACE reads, TCRdb reports a single entry for every CDR3 protein and omits DNA. Recorded for this sample: about 550,000 distinct CDR3 sequences. Germline V lookup: CDR1 SGHKS, CDR2 YYEKEE (reference sequence). The CDR3 has 17 residues. The sequenced material came from blood T cells: a sorted CD56 or NKG2C T cell subset, CD4+ or CD8+ T cells, or bulk PBMC T cells (not recorded which). The gene calls are TRBV5-5 and TRBJ2-1; TCRdb reports TRBD1, a call that lacks DNA to check it against. This TCR came from a man between 18 and 35 years old in good health. The CDR3 loop reads CASTGGGHSHSYNEQFF.